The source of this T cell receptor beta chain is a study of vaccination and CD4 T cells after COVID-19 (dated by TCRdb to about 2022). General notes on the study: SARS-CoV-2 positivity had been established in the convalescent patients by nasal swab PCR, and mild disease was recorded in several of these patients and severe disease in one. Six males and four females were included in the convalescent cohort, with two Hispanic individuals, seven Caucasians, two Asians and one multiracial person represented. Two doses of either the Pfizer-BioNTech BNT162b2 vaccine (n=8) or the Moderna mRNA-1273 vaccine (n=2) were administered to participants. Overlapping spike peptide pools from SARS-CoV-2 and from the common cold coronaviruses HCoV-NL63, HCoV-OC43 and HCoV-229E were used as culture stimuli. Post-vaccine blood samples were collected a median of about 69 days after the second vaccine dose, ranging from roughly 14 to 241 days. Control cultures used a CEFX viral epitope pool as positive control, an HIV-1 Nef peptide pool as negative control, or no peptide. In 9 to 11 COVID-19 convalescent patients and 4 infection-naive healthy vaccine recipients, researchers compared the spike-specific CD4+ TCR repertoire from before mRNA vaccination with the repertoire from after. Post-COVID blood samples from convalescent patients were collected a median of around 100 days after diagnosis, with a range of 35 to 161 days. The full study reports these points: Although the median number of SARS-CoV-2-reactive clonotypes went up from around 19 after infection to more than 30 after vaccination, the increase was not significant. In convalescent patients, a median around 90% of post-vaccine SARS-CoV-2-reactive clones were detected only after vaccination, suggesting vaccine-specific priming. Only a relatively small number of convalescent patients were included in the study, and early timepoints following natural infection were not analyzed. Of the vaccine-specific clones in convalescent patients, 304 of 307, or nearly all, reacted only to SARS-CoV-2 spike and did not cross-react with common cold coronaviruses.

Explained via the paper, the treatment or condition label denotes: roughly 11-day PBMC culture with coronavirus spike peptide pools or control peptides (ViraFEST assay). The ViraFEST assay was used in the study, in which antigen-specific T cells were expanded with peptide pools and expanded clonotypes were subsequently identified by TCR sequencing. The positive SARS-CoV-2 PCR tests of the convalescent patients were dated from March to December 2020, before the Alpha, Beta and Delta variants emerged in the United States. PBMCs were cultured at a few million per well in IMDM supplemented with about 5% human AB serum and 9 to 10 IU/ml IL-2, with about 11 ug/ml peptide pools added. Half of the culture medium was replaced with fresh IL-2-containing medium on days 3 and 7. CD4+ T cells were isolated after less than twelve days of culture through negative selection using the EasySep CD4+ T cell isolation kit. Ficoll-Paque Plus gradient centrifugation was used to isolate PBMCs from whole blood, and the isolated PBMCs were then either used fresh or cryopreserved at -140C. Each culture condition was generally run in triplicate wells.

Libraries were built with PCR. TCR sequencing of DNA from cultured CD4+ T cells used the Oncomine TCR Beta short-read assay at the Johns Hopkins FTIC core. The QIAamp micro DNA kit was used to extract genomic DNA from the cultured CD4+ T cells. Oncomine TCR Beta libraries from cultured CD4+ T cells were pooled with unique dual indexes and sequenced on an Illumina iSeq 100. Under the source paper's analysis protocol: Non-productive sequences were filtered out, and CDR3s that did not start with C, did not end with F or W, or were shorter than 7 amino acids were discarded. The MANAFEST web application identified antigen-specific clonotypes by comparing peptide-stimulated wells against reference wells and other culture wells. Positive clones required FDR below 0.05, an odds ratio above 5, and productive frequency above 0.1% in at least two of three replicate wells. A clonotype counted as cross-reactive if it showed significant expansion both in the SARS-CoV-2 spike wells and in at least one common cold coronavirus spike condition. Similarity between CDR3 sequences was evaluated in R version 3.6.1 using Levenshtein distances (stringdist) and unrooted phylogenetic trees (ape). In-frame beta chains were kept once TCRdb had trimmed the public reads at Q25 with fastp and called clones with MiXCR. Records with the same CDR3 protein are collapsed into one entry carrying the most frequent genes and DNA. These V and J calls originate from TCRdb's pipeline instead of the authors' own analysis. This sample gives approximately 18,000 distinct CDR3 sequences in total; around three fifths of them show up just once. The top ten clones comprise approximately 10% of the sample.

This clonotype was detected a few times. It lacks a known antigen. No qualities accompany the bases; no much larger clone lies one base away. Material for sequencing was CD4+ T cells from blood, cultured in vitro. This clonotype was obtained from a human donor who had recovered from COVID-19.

The nucleotide sequence is TGTGCCACCAGTGACCCCCACCGGACGTATGAAGAGACCCAGTACTTC. Its product reads: CATSDPHRTYEETQYF. The V gene is TRBV24-1 and the J gene is TRBJ2-5, with no reliable assignment of the D segment. From a lookup of the germline V gene, CDR1 and CDR2 are KGHDR and SFDVKD. Spanning cysteine to phenylalanine, the CDR3 consists of 16 amino acids. The kept DNA is CDR3 alone, 48 bases in frame from the first base. Cut back by 4 bases and 3 bases, the V and J ends lie 17 bases apart.